This TCR beta chain was recovered during a study of response to subunit inactivated influenza vaccine. In the case of this clonotype: Its antigen is as yet unknown.

Findings of the study overall: New T cells are recruited in small numbers by each seasonal influenza vaccination, according to the authors' suggestion.

TCRdb recomputed calls from the RT-PCR reads with MiXCR, one row per CDR3 protein. The sample lists 450,000 to 700,000 distinct CDR3 sequences, 11% to 15% occurring once. With 4 bases removed from V and 9 bases from J, the gap between germline ends came to 23 bases. Germline V gene data show CDR1 as SGHRS and CDR2 as YFSETQ. This CDR3 has 16 amino acids. This sequence was found in a man aged 45-60 years who received an inactivated influenza vaccine. The input for sequencing was PBMCs from blood, taken 12 days after vaccination. The J gene is TRBJ2-1, the V gene TRBV5-1; D uncertain. CDR3 DNA: TGCGCCAGCAGCCCCGAAGGGCCGTCCCAAGTTCCTGAGCAGTTCTTC. Protein sequence: CASSPEGPSQVPEQFF. Based on the CDR3 plus reference TRBV5-1 and TRBJ2-1, the full variable domain is KAGVTQTPRYLIKTRGQQVTLSCSPISGHRSVSWYQQTPGQGLQFLFEYFSETQRNKGNFPGRFSGRQFSNSRSEMNVSTLELGDSALYLCASSPEGPSQVPEQFFGPGTRLTVL.